This T cell receptor (beta chain) is drawn from a study of blood T cell repertoires in COVID-19. Across the study: COVID-19 samples from acute and convalescent phases originated in the United States, Italy and Spain. Nucleic acid was either cDNA or gDNA, and it came from T cells, B-cell-depleted T cells, or PBMCs.

Trimming removed 6 bases at V and 6 bases at J, with 11 bases between. The CDR3 contains 13 residues. Seattle patients were enrolled during active infection and followed longitudinally. The protocol was immunoSEQ multiplex PCR, while the TCRdb copy is restricted to in-frame clones and leaves out a portion. The sample lists about 370,000 clones; about 90% were seen once. The sequence came from a woman aged 30 to 39 with COVID-19, enrolled during active disease. This chain uses TRBV12-3 or TRBV12-4 with TRBJ2-2; maybe TRBD1 (6 bases). The material sequenced was peripheral blood. In DNA, the CDR3 is TGTGCCAGCAGCCTGCAGGGGTCCGGGGAGCTGTTTTTT. It codes for CASSLQGSGELFF.